The rows below give T cell receptor beta chains drawn from one sample of a study of patients and donors after allogeneic stem cell transplantation. One entry per CDR3 protein, called by TCRdb with MiXCR from the RT-PCR reads. The table shows 150,000 to 200,000 distinct CDR3 sequences, with roughly 24% occurring only once. Sequences were obtained from blood, either unsorted or a sorted T cell fraction (not recorded which). The receptors stem from a human donor who was either an allogeneic HSCT recipient or a stem cell or donor lymphocyte infusion donor (not recorded which). It is not recorded whose cells these are; they may come from a transplant donor. Each CDR3 is given without its conserved first and last residue.

>TRBJ2-7|TRBV20-1
SARDLASGVYEQY
>TRBJ2-7|TRBV29-1
SALKESYEQY
>TRBJ2-1|TRBV30
AWTLESSYNEQF
>TRBJ1-3|TRBV7-9
ASSPRTGHSGNTIY
>TRBJ1-5|TRBV12-3/TRBV12-4
ASSFSGAAPQH
>TRBJ2-5|TRBV11-3
ASSSQGGAGGSYKETQY
>TRBJ1-3|TRBV4-1
ASRNVGGADGNTIY
>TRBJ1-2|TRBV18
ASSPRVNYGYT
>TRBJ2-2|TRBV5-1
ASSLQGHTGELF
>TRBJ2-1|TRBV20-1
SASELAGVSYNEQF
>TRBJ2-2|TRBV12-3/TRBV12-4
ASSFLLNTGELF
>TRBJ1-4|TRBV12-3/TRBV12-4
ASSFSGLNEKLF
>TRBJ2-3|TRBV9
ASSVQGADTQY
>TRBJ2-5|TRBV3-1
ASSQLLQETQY
>TRBJ2-3|TRBV2
ASSEWGAGDQPDTQY
>TRBJ1-2|TRBV29-1
SVVTQLNYGYT
>TRBJ2-1|TRBV12-3/TRBV12-4
ASTLGPPGRNEQF
>TRBJ1-2|TRBV10-3
AISESTHGYT
>TRBJ1-2|TRBV19
ASSNGIGRQYGYT
>TRBJ2-1|TRBV20-1
SARDRERGRSYNEQF
>TRBJ2-3|TRBV7-2
AGKAGVSTDTQY
>TRBJ1-5|TRBV3-2
ASSPGIPKEAPQH
>TRBJ2-2|TRBV7-2
ASSLYGAGTGELF
>TRBJ2-2|TRBV5-5
ASSIIRVPGELF
>TRBJ2-1|TRBV20-1
SARRATYNEQF
>TRBJ2-2|TRBV11-3
ASSFKGSPGELF
>TRBJ1-1|TRBV5-1
ASSLVGGAGV
>TRBJ1-2|TRBV2
ASSDPGLYGYT
>TRBJ2-2|TRBV7-9
ASSLGAADAGELF
>TRBJ2-7|TRBV5-1
ASSSSGSTYEQY
>TRBJ2-7|TRBV10-3
AISGGLAGGHIYEQY
>TRBJ2-1|TRBV5-1
ASRLAGGNEQF
>TRBJ2-7|TRBV19
ASSIAPGGYEQY
>TRBJ2-1|TRBV6-2/TRBV6-3
ASVYPGNEQF
>TRBJ1-4|TRBV29-1
SVKHEKLF
>TRBJ2-3|TRBV5-5
ASSYSVVGGQY
>TRBJ1-1|TRBV7-2
ASSLVTGGITEAF
>TRBJ2-1|TRBV27
ASSSRAGALNEQF
>TRBJ1-4|TRBV19
ASSLGSGGTSNEKLF
>TRBJ1-1|TRBV20-1
SAGQPETEAF
>TRBJ2-5|TRBV4-1
ASSQGDFQEAQY
>TRBJ1-3|TRBV29-1
SVEADSSPGNTIY
>TRBJ1-5|TRBV12-3/TRBV12-4
ASSGVRARPQH
>TRBJ2-7|TRBV20-1
SAGTGTVIYEQY
>TRBJ2-7|TRBV20-1
SGSPSSYEQY
>TRBJ2-3|TRBV6-2/TRBV6-3
ASSYWVAGGPDTQY
>TRBJ1-3|TRBV5-1
ASSPGRVPRRGNTIY
>TRBJ2-1|TRBV6-5
ASNRGSSYNEQF
>TRBJ2-4|TRBV12-3/TRBV12-4
ASSRGLPFLAKNIQY
>TRBJ1-5|TRBV6-5
ASSKGRFQPQH
>TRBJ1-3|TRBV12-3/TRBV12-4
ASSPPTGSTGNTIY
>TRBJ2-3|TRBV10-3
AISGLAGSTDTQY
>TRBJ2-7|TRBV7-9
ASSLEGQGSSEQY
>TRBJ2-7|TRBV5-1
ASSFGPGLAGPYEQY
>TRBJ2-3|TRBV5-1
ASRRWQGETTDTQY
>TRBJ2-1|TRBV19
ASSGFRDTGYNEQF
>TRBJ1-2|TRBV5-1
ASSLDSVQEYGYT
>TRBJ2-2|TRBV30
AWSLNTGELF
>TRBJ2-3|TRBV5-1
ASSSAGDTQY